These T cell receptor beta chains were read from a single sample in a study of cytomegalovirus exposure and HLA in healthy donors. TCRdb keeps only in-frame clones here, not all; method: immunoSEQ multiplex PCR. The sample gives about 59,000 clones, under 80% of which show up once; under 8% is in the top ten. Sequences were obtained from PBMCs. The origin of the receptors is a man aged 25 to 40 in good health and CMV-seropositive. The conserved cysteine and the conserved F or W are not part of the CDR3 here.

V gene | CDR3 protein
TRBV28 | ASSLSPGGAYEQY
TRBV6-1 | ASSGETVVAF
TRBV4-2 | ASSQGQGRVDQPQH
TRBV5-1 | ASSPSGQGGRETQY
TRBV4-3 | ASSQVIDLGDTIY
TRBV6-4 | ASSDGQGADTQY
TRBV9 | ASSVVGHSTPLH
TRBV5-4 | ASSLMAGGLPVQETQY
TRBV18 | ASSPPSGDYGYT
TRBV27 | ASSLGGPMNTEAF
TRBV9 | ASSVRDRDNTEAF
TRBV29-1 | SVGGGLAGEQY
TRBV5-1 | ASSYRGIEKLF
TRBV5-1 | ASSPHRGNEQF
TRBV4-3 | ASSQDFVVSGNTIY
TRBV9 | ASSVGDSHYEQY
TRBV5-4 | ASSLTSTDTQY
TRBV5-1 | ASSSGRGISGNTIY
TRBV19 | ASRTDRVFEAF
TRBV11-1 | ASSRSSGGAGYEQH
TRBV19 | ASSIGARGLTDTQY
TRBV23-1 | ASSQSGGTGSTEAF
TRBV2 | ASRSDRVLDEKLF
TRBV11-2 | ASSRYGTGRNTEAF
TRBV7-9 | ASSSPEGTYEQY
TRBV18 | ASSPPVGSSYEQY
TRBV7-8 | ASSSAQAFNEKLF
TRBV30 | AWSTRGQETQY